This T cell receptor (beta chain) was observed in a study of T cell changes during pregnancy in multiple sclerosis. Clones were sequenced by immunoSEQ multiplex PCR, and TCRdb holds only the in-frame ones, with some missing. The sample has 25,000 to 30,000 clones, 80% to 90% seen once. Germline V gene sequence: CDR1 MNHNY, CDR2 SVGAGI (reference sequence). The CDR3 is 13 amino acids. Between the trimmed V and J ends, which lost 5 bases and 5 bases, there was a span of 12 bases. This chain joins TRBV6-6 and TRBJ1-2; TRBD1 is a possible D gene (6 bases). This TCR was recovered from a female donor with multiple sclerosis, enrolled in a pregnancy study. The sample here was CD4+ T cells from peripheral blood mononuclear cells, taken in the second trimester of pregnancy. CDR3 nucleotide sequence: TGTGCCAGCAGTATAGGGGGGGGGTATGGCTACACCTTC. Translated: CASSIGGGYGYTF.